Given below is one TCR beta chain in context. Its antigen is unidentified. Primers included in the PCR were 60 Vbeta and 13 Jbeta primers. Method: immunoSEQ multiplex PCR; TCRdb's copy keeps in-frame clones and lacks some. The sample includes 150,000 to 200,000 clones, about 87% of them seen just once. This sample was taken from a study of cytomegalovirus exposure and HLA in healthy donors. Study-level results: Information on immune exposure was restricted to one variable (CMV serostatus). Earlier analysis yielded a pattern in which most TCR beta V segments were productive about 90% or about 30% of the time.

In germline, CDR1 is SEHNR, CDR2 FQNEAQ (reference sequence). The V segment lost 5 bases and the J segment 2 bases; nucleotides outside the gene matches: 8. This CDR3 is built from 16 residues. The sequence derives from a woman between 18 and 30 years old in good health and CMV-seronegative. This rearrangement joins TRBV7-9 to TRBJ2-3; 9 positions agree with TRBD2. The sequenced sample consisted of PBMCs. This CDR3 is CASSQGLALLTDTQYF. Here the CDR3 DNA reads TGTGCCAGCAGCCAAGGACTAGCGCTCCTCACAGATACGCAGTATTTT.